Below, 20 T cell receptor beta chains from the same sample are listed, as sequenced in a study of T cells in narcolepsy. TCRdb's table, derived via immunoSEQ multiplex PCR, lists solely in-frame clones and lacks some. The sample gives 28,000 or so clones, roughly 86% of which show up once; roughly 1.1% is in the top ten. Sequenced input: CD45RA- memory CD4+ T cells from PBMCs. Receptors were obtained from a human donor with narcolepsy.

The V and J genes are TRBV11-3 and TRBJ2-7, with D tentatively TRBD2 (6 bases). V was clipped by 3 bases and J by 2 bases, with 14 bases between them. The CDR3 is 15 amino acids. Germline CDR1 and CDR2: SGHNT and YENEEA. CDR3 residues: CASSFLRDSTYEQYF. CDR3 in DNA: TGTGCCAGCAGCTTCTTGCGGGACTCCACCTACGAGCAGTACTTC. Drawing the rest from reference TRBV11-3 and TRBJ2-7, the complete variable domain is EAGVVQSPRYKIIEKKQPVAFWCNPISGHNTLYWYLQNLGQGPELLIRYENEEAVDDSQLPKDRFSAERLKGVDSTLKIQPAELGDSAVYLCASSFLRDSTYEQYFGPGTRLTVT.

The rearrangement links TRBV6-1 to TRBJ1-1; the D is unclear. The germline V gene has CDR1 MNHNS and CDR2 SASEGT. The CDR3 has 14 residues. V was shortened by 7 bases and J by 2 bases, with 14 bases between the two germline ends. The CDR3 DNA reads TGTGCCAGCACCGCCCAGGACTTCAACACTGAAGCTTTCTTT. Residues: CASTAQDFNTEAFF.

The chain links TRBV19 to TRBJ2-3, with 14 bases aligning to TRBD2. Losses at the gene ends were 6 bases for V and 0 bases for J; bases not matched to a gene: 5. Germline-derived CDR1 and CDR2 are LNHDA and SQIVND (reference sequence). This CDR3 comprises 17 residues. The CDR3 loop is CASRIGTSGGSTDTQYF. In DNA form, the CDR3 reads TGTGCCAGTAGAATTGGGACTAGCGGGGGTAGCACAGATACGCAGTATTTT.

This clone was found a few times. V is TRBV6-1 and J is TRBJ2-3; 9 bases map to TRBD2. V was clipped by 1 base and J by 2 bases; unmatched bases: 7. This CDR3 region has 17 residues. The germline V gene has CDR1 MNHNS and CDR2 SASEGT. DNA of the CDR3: TGTGCCAGCAGTGAAGTAACTAGCGGGTTTCTCACAGATACGCAGTATTTT. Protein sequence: CASSEVTSGFLTDTQYF.

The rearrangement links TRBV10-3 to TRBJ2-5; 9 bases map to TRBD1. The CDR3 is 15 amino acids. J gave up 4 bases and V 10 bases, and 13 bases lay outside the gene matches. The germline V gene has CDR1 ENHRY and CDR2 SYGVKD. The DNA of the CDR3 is TGTGCCACCCATACTGGACAGGGGACACCAGAGACCCAGTACTTC. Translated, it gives CATHTGQGTPETQYF.

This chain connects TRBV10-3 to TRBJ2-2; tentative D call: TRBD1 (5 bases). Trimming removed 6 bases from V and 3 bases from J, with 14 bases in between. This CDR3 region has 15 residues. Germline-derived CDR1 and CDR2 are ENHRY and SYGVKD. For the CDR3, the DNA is TGTGCCATCAGAGTAGGGGTTGCCGACACCGGGGAGCTGTTTTTT. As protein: CAIRVGVADTGELFF.

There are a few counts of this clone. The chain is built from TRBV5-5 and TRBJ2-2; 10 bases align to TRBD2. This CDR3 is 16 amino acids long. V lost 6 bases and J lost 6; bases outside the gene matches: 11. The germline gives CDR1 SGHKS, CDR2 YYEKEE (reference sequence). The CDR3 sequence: CASMILAGGIAGELFF. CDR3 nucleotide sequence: TGTGCCAGCATGATATTAGCGGGGGGTATTGCCGGGGAGCTGTTTTTT.

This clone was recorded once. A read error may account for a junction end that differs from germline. CDR3 nucleotide sequence: TGTGCCGGCAGCCAACCTGCCGGGAGTTCCCAGTACTTC. Translating it yields CAGSQPAGSSQYF. The J gene is TRBJ2-5, the V gene TRBV28; possibly TRBD2 for D (6 bases). From germline, CDR1 is MDHEN and CDR2 SYDVKM. This CDR3 region has 13 residues.

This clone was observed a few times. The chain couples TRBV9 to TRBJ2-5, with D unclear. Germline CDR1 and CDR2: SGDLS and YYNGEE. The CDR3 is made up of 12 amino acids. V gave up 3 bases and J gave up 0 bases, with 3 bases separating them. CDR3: CASSADQETQYF. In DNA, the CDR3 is TGTGCCAGCAGCGCCGACCAAGAGACCCAGTACTTC.

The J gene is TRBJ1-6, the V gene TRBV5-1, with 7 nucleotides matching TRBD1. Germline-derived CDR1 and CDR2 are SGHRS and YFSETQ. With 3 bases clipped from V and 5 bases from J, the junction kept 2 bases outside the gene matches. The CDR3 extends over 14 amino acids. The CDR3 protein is CASSSGQNNSPLHF. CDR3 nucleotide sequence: TGCGCCAGCAGCTCGGGACAGAATAATTCACCCCTCCACTTT.

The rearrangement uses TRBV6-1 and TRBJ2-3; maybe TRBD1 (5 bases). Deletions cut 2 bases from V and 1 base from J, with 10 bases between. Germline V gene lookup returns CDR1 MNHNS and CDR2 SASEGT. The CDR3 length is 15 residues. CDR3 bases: TGTGCCAGCAGTGAACAGGGATCTGGCACAGATACGCAGTATTTT. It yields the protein CASSEQGSGTDTQYF.

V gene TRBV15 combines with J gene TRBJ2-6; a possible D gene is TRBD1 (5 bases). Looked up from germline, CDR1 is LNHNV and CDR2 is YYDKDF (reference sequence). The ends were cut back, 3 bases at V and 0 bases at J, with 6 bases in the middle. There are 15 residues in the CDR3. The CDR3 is CATSRDNSGANVLTF. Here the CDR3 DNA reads TGTGCCACCAGCAGGGACAACTCTGGGGCCAACGTCCTGACTTTC.

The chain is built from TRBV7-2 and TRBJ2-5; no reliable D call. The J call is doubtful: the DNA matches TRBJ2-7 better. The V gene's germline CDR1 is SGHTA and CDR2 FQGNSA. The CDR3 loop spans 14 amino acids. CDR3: CASSLSRSTYEQYF. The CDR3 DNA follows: TGTGCCAGCAGCTTATCGCGTTCCACCTACGAGCAGTACTTC.

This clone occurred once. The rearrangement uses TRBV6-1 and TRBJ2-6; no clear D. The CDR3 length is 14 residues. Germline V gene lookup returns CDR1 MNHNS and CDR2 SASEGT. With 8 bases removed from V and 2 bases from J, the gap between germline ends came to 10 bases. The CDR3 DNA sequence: TGTGCCAGCCAGACCAACCCTGGGGCCAACGTCCTGACTTTC. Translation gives CASQTNPGANVLTF.

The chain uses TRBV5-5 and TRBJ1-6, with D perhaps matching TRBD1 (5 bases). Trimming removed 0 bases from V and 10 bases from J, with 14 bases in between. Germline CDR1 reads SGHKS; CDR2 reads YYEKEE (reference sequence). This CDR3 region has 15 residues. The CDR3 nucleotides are TGTGCCAGCAGCTTGGAGACAGCGGCCTACTCACCCCTCCACTTT. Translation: CASSLETAAYSPLHF.

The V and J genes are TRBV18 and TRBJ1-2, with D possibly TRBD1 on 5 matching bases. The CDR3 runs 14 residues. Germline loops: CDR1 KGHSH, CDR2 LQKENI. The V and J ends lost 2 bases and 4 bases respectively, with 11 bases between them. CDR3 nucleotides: TGTGCCAGCTCACCAGCGGCAGGGACCTATGGCTACACCTTC. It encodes CASSPAAGTYGYTF.

DNA for the CDR3: TGTGCCAGCAGGGCCCGGACAGGAAACACCGGGGAGCTGTTTTTT. Protein product: CASRARTGNTGELFF. The gene calls are TRBV6-6 and TRBJ2-2; 7 bases are a match to TRBD1. Germline V gives CDR1 MNHNY, CDR2 SVGAGI (reference sequence). This CDR3 has 15 residues. V trimming: 6 bases; J trimming: 2 bases; junction bases outside the gene matches: 6.

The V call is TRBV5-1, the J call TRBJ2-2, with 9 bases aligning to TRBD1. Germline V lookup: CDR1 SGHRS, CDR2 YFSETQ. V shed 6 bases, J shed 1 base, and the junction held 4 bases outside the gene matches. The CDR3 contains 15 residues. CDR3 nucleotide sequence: TGCGCCAGCAACATGGGACAGGGGAACACCGGGGAGCTGTTTTTT. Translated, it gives CASNMGQGNTGELFF.

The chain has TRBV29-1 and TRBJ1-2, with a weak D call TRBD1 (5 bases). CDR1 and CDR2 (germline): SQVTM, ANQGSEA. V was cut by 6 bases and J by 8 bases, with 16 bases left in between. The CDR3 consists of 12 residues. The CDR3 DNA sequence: TGCAGCGTCGCCGGGGGTTCATACGGCTACACCTTC. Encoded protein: CSVAGGSYGYTF.

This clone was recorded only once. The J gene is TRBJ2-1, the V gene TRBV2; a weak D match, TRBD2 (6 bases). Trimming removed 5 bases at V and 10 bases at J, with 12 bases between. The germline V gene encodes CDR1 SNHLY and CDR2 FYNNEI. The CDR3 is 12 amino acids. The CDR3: CASSSLGGEQFF. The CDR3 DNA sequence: TGTGCCAGCAGTTCCCTCGGAGGGGAGCAGTTCTTC.